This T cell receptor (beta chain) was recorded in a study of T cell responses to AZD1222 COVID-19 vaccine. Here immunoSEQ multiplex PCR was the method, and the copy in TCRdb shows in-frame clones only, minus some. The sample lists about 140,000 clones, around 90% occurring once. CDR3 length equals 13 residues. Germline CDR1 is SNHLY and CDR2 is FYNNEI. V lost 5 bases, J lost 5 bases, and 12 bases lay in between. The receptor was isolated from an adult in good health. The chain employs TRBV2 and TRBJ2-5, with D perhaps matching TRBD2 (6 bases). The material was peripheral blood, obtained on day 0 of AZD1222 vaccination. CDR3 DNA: TGTGCCAGCAGTCCCCCTCGGGGGGAGACCCAGTACTTC. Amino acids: CASSPPRGETQYF.